One and the same sample provided the 21 T cell receptor beta chains below, sequenced in a study of beta chain features in type 1 diabetes. Investigators reverse transcribed all isolated RNA, so they sequenced expressed TCRB transcripts. The protocol was immunoSEQ multiplex PCR, while the TCRdb copy is restricted to in-frame clones and leaves out a portion. The sample has 150,000 or so clones, almost 65% seen once. Their target antigens are unknown. Findings of the study overall: All four CD4+ subsets of Type 1 diabetes patients contained TCRB CDR3s that were moderately but significantly shorter.

The sequenced sample consisted of naive CD4+ T cells from blood. The receptors here all came from a man under 40 with type 1 diabetes.

The chain is built from TRBV29-1 and TRBJ2-7; tentative D call: TRBD1 (6 bases). Germline V gene data show CDR1 as SQVTM and CDR2 as ANQGSEA. The CDR3 runs 11 residues. V gave up 4 bases and J gave up 9 bases, with 13 bases separating them. CDR3 nucleotides: TGCAGCGTTGCGGACAGCACTGCGCAGTACTTC. It codes for CSVADSTAQYF.

This clone was counted a few times. Within the sample, other DNA sequences also encode this same CDR3. The V and J genes are TRBV29-1 and TRBJ2-2; 8 bases are shared with TRBD1. J was trimmed by 4 bases and V by 3 bases; bases with no gene match: 1. This CDR3 has 13 residues. CDR1 is SQVTM, CDR2 ANQGSEA, per germline. CDR3 in DNA: TGCAGCGTTGAGGGGACAGGCACCGGGGAGCTGTTTTTT. It is translated as CSVEGTGTGELFF.

The gene calls are TRBV9 and TRBJ2-1; D gene unclear. Germline V gene sequence: CDR1 SGDLS, CDR2 YYNGEE. The length of the CDR3 is 11 residues. V lost 4 bases, J lost 6 bases, and 5 bases lay in between. The CDR3 DNA follows: TGTGCCAGCAGCATAGGCAATGAGCAGTTCTTC. Translating it yields CASSIGNEQFF. Based on the CDR3 plus reference TRBV9 and TRBJ2-1, the full variable domain is DSGVTQTPKHLITATGQRVTLRCSPRSGDLSVYWYQQSLDQGLQFLIQYYNGEERAKGNILERFSAQQFPDLHSELNLSSLELGDSALYFCASSIGNEQFFGPGTRLTVL.

This clone appeared once. The chain carries TRBV4-3 and TRBJ1-2; D ambiguous. The CDR3 has 14 residues. Per germline, CDR1 LGHNA and CDR2 YSLEER. The germline V and J ends were trimmed by 0 bases and 4 bases, with 9 bases remaining between them. CDR3 DNA: TGCGCCAGCAGCCAAGAACGAGACGTCTATGGCTACACCTTC. The encoded protein is CASSQERDVYGYTF.

The V and J genes are TRBV23-1 and TRBJ2-3; 10 positions agree with TRBD2. TRBV23-1 qualifies as an ORF whose function is uncertain. V gave up 2 bases and J gave up 3 bases; unmatched junction bases: 5. There are 16 residues in the CDR3. Here the CDR3 reads CASSQESGGATDTQYF. The CDR3 DNA follows: TGCGCCAGCAGTCAAGAAAGCGGGGGGGCGACAGATACGCAGTATTTT.

This sequence joins TRBV28 and TRBJ2-7; D possibly matches TRBD1 or TRBD2 (5 bases each). The CDR3 extends over 15 amino acids. Germline CDR1 and CDR2: MDHEN and SYDVKM. The V end was cut by 1 base, the J end by 0 bases, with 10 bases between. DNA for the CDR3: TGTGCCAGCAGTTTATCAGGGAGCTTCTCCTACGAGCAGTACTTC. This codes for CASSLSGSFSYEQYF.

V and J are TRBV7-9 and TRBJ1-2; D not certain. Per germline, CDR1 SEHNR and CDR2 FQNEAQ (reference sequence). The CDR3 has 12 residues. Trimming took 3 bases from V and 8 from J, leaving 10 bases between them. The DNA of the CDR3 is TGTGCCAGCAGCTTCGGGTCGGAAGGCTACACCTTC. Encoded protein: CASSFGSEGYTF.

This clone was detected a few times. The gene calls are TRBV7-9 and TRBJ2-1; 7 bases are shared with TRBD1. This CDR3 spans 11 amino acids. Trimming removed 1 base from V and 12 bases from J; junction bases left unmatched: 0. Germline CDR1 reads SEHNR; CDR2 reads FQNEAQ (reference sequence). Here the CDR3 DNA reads TGTGCCAGCAGCTTAGGGACAGGGCAGTTCTTC. Translating gives CASSLGTGQFF.

This clone was recorded once. This chain joins TRBV30 and TRBJ2-7, with D tentatively TRBD2 (6 bases). Germline loops: CDR1 GTSNPN, CDR2 SVGIG (reference sequence). This CDR3 comprises 13 residues. Trimming took 2 bases from V and 3 from J, leaving 11 bases between them. The DNA of the CDR3 is TGTGCCTGGAGTATTCAGGGAGGCTACGAGCAGTACTTC. It translates to CAWSIQGGYEQYF.

This chain links TRBV28 with TRBJ2-1, with 7 bases lining up with TRBD1. The CDR3 runs to 14 residues. Germline assignment: CDR1 MDHEN and CDR2 SYDVKM. V dropped 2 bases and J dropped 11; count of bases not matched to a gene: 9. The DNA of the CDR3 is TGTGCCAGCAGTTTAGGCGGACAGGCTAGGAAGCAGTTCTTC. This codes for CASSLGGQARKQFF.

This chain links TRBV10-3 with TRBJ2-1; 7 nucleotides align to TRBD1. The germline gives CDR1 ENHRY, CDR2 SYGVKD. This CDR3 region has 15 residues. V trimming: 0 bases; J trimming: 12 bases; junction bases outside the gene matches: 11. The CDR3 bases are TGTGCCATCAGTGAGTCTGATGGGGGACAGAGGGGGCAGTTCTTC. Translated: CAISESDGGQRGQFF.

The chain joins TRBV10-3 to TRBJ2-3, with D perhaps TRBD1 (6 bases). V lost 6 bases to trimming and J lost 0 bases, with 10 bases between them. Germline V gene sequence: CDR1 ENHRY, CDR2 SYGVKD. This CDR3 has 14 residues. CDR3 nucleotides: TGTGCCATCAGAGGGGGAGCTAGCACAGATACGCAGTATTTT. This codes for CAIRGGASTDTQYF.

This clone showed up just a few times. V and J are TRBV10-3 and TRBJ2-3; 10 bases align to TRBD1. Germline trimming cut 3 bases from V and 0 bases from J; bases unmatched to any gene: 6. The CDR3 runs to 17 residues. Germline V CDR1 and CDR2: ENHRY, SYGVKD. Here the CDR3 DNA reads TGTGCCATCAGTGACCCGATGGGACAGGGGAGCACAGATACGCAGTATTTT. Its translation: CAISDPMGQGSTDTQYF.

J is TRBJ1-1 and V is TRBV6-5; no definite D call. V shed 5 bases and J shed 0 bases, with 7 bases lying between them. CDR1 and CDR2 from the germline V gene are MNHEY and SVGAGI. The CDR3 is made up of 13 amino acids. The CDR3 here is CASSPGVNTEAFF. The DNA for the CDR3 is TGTGCCAGCAGTCCCGGGGTGAACACTGAAGCTTTCTTT.

The chain couples TRBV29-1 to TRBJ2-1; TRBD2 might be the D (5 bases). The CDR3 has 15 residues. Germline CDR1 reads SQVTM; CDR2 reads ANQGSEA. V was trimmed by 8 bases and J by 2 bases, leaving 19 bases between them. CDR3 DNA: TGCAGCCTATGGAGGCCCCCGAATACCTACAATGAGCAGTTCTTC. It codes for CSLWRPPNTYNEQFF.

The J gene is TRBJ2-3, the V gene TRBV7-9, with a tentative D call TRBD2 (6 bases). There are 16 residues in the CDR3. Germline V CDR1 and CDR2: SEHNR, FQNEAQ (reference sequence). Trimming took 0 bases from V and 2 from J, leaving 12 bases between them. The CDR3 region is CASSLAGGKSTDTQYF. DNA of the CDR3: TGTGCCAGCAGCTTAGCTGGGGGGAAGTCCACAGATACGCAGTATTTT.

The J gene is TRBJ2-1, the V gene TRBV4-3, with D uncertain. The V end was cut by 0 bases, the J end by 10 bases, with 10 bases between. The CDR3 contains 13 residues. The V gene's germline CDR1 is LGHNA and CDR2 YSLEER. The CDR3 here is CASSQESDLEQFF. The CDR3 bases are TGCGCCAGCAGCCAAGAATCTGACTTAGAGCAGTTCTTC.

V gene TRBV27 combines with J gene TRBJ2-1; tentatively, D is TRBD1 (5 bases). CDR3 length: 14 amino acids. V was cut by 6 bases and J by 4 bases, with 13 bases left in between. Per the germline V gene, CDR1 is MNHEY and CDR2 is SMNVEV (reference sequence). Here the CDR3 reads CASSRHDRYNEQFF. DNA for the CDR3: TGTGCCAGCAGCAGACATGACAGATACAATGAGCAGTTCTTC.

DNA for the CDR3: TGTGCCTGGAAGGTCAGGGAGAACACTGAAGCTTTCTTT. It yields the protein CAWKVRENTEAFF. The chain combines TRBV30 with TRBJ1-1; weak D call: TRBD1 (5 bases). The germline gives CDR1 GTSNPN, CDR2 SVGIG (reference sequence). The CDR3 contains 13 residues. V lost 4 bases to trimming and J lost 1 base, with 10 bases between them.

This chain links TRBV29-1 with TRBJ2-7; D is unclear. The CDR3 length is 11 residues. CDR1 is SQVTM, CDR2 ANQGSEA, per germline. Trimming removed 3 bases from V and 0 bases from J, with 3 bases in between. The CDR3 reads CSVDSSYEQYF. The CDR3 region has the DNA TGCAGCGTTGACAGCTCCTACGAGCAGTACTTC.

The chain links TRBV6-4 to TRBJ2-1; D may correspond to TRBD1 or TRBD2 (5 bases each). Germline V gives CDR1 MRHNA, CDR2 SNTAGT. V lost 4 bases to trimming and J lost 11 bases, with 18 bases between them. The CDR3 spans 14 residues. The CDR3 sequence: CASSATGTGIKQFF. CDR3 bases: TGTGCCAGCAGTGCTACCGGGACGGGGATTAAGCAGTTCTTC.